The rows below give T cell receptor beta chains drawn from one sample of a study of cytomegalovirus exposure and HLA in healthy donors. Here immunoSEQ multiplex PCR was the method, and the copy in TCRdb shows in-frame clones only, minus some. The sample holds tens of thousands of clones, around 96% seen once. The sample comprised PBMCs. These receptors originate from a man aged 18-30 years in good health and CMV-seropositive. Both conserved end residues are part of each CDR3. A D gene is named only where the DNA matches it firmly. The size of a clone is reported for some rows only, either as once, few or many, or as a class for expanded clones.

>TRBD1|TRBV7-3|-|TRBJ2-6
TGTGCCAGCAGCTTAAGGGGGACGGGACAGGGGCTCTCTGGGGCCAACGTCCTGACTTTC
CASSLRGTGQGLSGANVLTF
>TRBD2|TRBV7-6|-|TRBJ2-1
TGTGCCAGCAGCTTAGTGCTAGCGGGCGAGCAGTTCTTC
CASSLVLAGEQFF
>-|TRBV2|-|TRBJ2-2
TGTGCCAGCCTCGGACAGACGAACACCGGGGAGCTGTTTTTT
CASLGQTNTGELFF
>-|TRBV29-1|-|TRBJ1-1
TGCAGCGCCAACCCCACGACAGGAAGGAACACTGAAGCTTTCTTT
CSANPTTGRNTEAFF
>TRBD2|TRBV7-8|-|TRBJ2-1
TGTGCCAGCAGCGCACAAGCGGGGGTCGGGCTAGCGGGAGCAAGCTCCTACAATGAGCAGTTCTTC
CASSAQAGVGLAGASSYNEQFF
>-|TRBV18|-|TRBJ1-4
TGTGCCAGCTCACCGGGGGCCCGTGAAAAACTGTTTTTT
CASSPGAREKLFF
>-|TRBV28|-|TRBJ1-1
TGTGCCAGCAGTTTATCAGGTTATGGCACTGAAGCTTTCTTT
CASSLSGYGTEAFF
>-|TRBV28|-|TRBJ1-1
TGTGCCAGCAGTTTATTTCTGGGGGCCTGGGACACTGAAGCTTTCTTT
CASSLFLGAWDTEAFF
>-|TRBV7-9|-|TRBJ1-1
TGTGCCAGCAGCTTAGCACTGGGAGGTATGGACGCTTTCTTT
CASSLALGGMDAFF
>-|TRBV6-5|-|TRBJ1-1
TGTGCCAGCAGTTACTCGGCAGGGAGGGAGACTGAAGCTTTCTTT
CASSYSAGRETEAFF
>TRBD1|TRBV9|-|TRBJ1-3
TGTGCCAGCAGAGACGGGACAGGATCTGGAAACACCATATATTTT
CASRDGTGSGNTIYF
>-|TRBV11-2|-|TRBJ1-2
TGTGCCAGCAGCTTAGATCAGTGGACAGTCTATGGCTACACCTTC
CASSLDQWTVYGYTF
>TRBD1|TRBV2|once|TRBJ2-7
TGTGCCAGCACGGGGACAGGGGACCTCCTCTCCTACGAGCAGTACTTC
CASTGTGDLLSYEQYF
>-|TRBV7-3|-|TRBJ2-2
TGTGCCAGCAGCTCGCAGGGAGGGGAGCTGTTTTTT
CASSSQGGELFF
>TRBD1|TRBV5-6|-|TRBJ1-4
TGTGCCAGCAGCACCGGGACAGGGGGAGAAAAACTGTTTTTT
CASSTGTGGEKLFF
>-|TRBV21-1|-|TRBJ2-7
TGTGCCTGCCCCGGACAGAAGCTTTGTCCCGAGCAGTACTTC
CACPGQKLCPEQYF
>-|TRBV5-1|-|TRBJ2-1
TGCGCCAGCAGCTTCGGGACTCTCAACAATGAGCAGTTCTTC
CASSFGTLNNEQFF
>-|TRBV28|-|TRBJ2-4
TGTGCCAGCAGTTATCTTTACAGGGTGTTGGGGGCCAAAAACATTCAGTACTTC
CASSYLYRVLGAKNIQYF
>TRBD2|TRBV19|-|TRBJ2-1
TGTGCCAGTAGGATTATAGCGGGTAACGACAATGAGCAGTTCTTC
CASRIIAGNDNEQFF
>-|TRBV30|-|TRBJ2-3
TGTGCCTGGAGTGCGGGGGGCACAGATACGCAGTATTTT
CAWSAGGTDTQYF
>-|TRBV7-7|-|TRBJ2-7
TGTGCTAGCAGCCCCTCCAGAGGGAAGGAGCAGTACTTC
CASSPSRGKEQYF
>-|TRBV18|-|TRBJ1-1
TGTGCCAGCTCACTAAGCCCGACAGGAGGCGGGAACACTGAAGCTTTCTTT
CASSLSPTGGGNTEAFF
>TRBD2|TRBV7-2|-|TRBJ2-7
TGTGCCAGCAGCTTATATGGGACTAAGTACGAGCAGTACTTC
CASSLYGTKYEQYF
>-|TRBV7-6|-|TRBJ2-1
TGTGCCAGCAGCCCCCTTGGGTCCGGAGAGTTCTTC
CASSPLGSGEFF
>TRBD1|TRBV29-1|-|TRBJ2-7
TGCAGCGTTGTTGGACAGGGATCCTACGAGCAGTACTTC
CSVVGQGSYEQYF
>-|TRBV6-6|-|TRBJ1-2
TGTGCCAGCACCGACGAGTTTAGAGGTAGCTATGGCTACACCTTC
CASTDEFRGSYGYTF